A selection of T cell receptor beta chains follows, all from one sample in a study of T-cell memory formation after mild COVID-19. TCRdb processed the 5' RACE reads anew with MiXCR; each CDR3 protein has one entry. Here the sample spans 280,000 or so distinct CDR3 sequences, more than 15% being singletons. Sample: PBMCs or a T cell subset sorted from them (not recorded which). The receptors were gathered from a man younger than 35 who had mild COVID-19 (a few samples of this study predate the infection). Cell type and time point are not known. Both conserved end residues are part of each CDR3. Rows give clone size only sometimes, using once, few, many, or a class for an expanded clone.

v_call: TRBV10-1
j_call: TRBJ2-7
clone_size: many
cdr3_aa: CASSESGQGGEQYF

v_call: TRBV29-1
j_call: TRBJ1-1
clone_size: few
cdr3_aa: CSVGGGNTEAFF

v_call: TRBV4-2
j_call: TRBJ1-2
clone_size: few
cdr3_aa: CASSPARQGAAGYTF

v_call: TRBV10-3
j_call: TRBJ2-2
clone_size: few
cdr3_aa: CAISATENTGELFF

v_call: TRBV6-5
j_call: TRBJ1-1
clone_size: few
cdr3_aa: CASSFNRVGTEAFF

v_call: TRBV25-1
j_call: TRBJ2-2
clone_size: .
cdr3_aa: CASSVLPMNTGELFF

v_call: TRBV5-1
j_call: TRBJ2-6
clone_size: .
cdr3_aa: CASSLGGGNAGANVLTF

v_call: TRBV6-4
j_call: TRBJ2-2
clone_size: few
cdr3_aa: CASSETDYTGELFF

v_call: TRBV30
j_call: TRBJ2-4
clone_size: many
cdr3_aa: CAWWAGRGLHIQYF

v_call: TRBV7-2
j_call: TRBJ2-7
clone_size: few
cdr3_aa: CASTRGYEQYF

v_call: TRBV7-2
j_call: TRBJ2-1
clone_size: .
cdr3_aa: CASRRTNEPGEQFF

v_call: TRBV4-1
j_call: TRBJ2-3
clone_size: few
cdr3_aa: CASSQDGLSTDTQYF